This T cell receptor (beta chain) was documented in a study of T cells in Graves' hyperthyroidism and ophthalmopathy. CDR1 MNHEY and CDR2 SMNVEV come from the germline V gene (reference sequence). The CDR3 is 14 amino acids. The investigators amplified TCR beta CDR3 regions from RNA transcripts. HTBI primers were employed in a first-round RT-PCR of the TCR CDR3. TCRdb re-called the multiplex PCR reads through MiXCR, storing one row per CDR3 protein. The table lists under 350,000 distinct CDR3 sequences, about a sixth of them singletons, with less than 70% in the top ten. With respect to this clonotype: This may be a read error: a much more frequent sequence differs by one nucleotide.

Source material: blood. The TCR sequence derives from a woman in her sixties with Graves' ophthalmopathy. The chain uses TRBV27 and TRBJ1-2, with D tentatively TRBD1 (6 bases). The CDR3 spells CASSPGGGNYGYIF. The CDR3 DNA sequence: TGTGCCAGCAGCCCGGGGGGGGGCAACTATGGCTACATCTTC.